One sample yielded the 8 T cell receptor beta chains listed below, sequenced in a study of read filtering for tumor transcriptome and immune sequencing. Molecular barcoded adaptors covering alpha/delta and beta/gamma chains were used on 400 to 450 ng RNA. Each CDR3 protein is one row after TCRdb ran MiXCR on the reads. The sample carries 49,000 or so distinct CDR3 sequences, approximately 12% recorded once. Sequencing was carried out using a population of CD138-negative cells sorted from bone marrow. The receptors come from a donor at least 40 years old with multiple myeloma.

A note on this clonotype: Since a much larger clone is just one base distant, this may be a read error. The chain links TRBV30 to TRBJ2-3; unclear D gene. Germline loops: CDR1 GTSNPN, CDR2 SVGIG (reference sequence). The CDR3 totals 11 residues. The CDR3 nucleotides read TGTGCCTGGAGTGTAGCTGATACGCCGTATTTT. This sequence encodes CAWSVADTPYF. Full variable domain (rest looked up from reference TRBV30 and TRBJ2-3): SQTIHQWPATLVQPVGSPLSLECTVEGTSNPNLYWYRQAAGRGLQLLFYSVGIGQISSEVPQNLSASRPQDRQFILSSKKLLLSDSGFYLCAWSVADTPYFGPGTRLTVL.

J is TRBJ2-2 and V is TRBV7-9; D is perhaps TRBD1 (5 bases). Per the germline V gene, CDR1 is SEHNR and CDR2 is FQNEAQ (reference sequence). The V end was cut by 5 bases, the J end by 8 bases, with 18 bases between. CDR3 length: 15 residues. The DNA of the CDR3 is TGTGCCAGCAGCACGAATTGGGGCGCCAGTGGGGAGCTGTTTTTT. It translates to CASSTNWGASGELFF.

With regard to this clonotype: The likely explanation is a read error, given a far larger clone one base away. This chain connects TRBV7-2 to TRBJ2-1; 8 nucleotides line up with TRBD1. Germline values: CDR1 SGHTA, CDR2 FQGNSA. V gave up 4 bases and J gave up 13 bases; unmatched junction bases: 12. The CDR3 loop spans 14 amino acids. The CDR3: CASSSDRVIETQFF. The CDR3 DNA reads TGTGCCAGCAGCTCGGACAGGGTAATCGAGACCCAGTTCTTC.

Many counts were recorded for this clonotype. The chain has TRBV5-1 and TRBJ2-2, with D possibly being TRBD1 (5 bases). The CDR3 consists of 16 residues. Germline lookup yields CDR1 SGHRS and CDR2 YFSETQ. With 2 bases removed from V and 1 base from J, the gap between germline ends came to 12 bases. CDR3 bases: TGCGCCAGCAGCTTAGGTGACAGCCTGAACACCGGGGAGCTGTTTTTT. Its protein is CASSLGDSLNTGELFF.

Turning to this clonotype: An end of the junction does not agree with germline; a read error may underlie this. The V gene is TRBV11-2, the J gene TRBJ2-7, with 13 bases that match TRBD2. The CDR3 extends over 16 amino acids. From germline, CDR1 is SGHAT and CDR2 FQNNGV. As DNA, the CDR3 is TGTGCCAGCATCTCCGGACTAGCGGGAGTCTTGTACGAGCAGTGCTTC. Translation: CASISGLAGVLYEQCF.

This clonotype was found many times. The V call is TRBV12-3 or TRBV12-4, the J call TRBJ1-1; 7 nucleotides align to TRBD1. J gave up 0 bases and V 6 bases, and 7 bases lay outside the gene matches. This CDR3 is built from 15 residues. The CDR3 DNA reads TGTGCCAGCAGCCAAAGAGGGGGCATGAACACTGAAGCTTTCTTT. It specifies CASSQRGGMNTEAFF.

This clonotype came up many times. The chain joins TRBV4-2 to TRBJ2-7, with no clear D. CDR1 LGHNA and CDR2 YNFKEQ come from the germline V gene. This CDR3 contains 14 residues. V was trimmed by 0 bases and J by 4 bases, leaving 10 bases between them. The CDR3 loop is CASSQEGRLYEQYF. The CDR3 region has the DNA TGTGCCAGCAGCCAAGAGGGCAGACTTTACGAGCAGTACTTC.

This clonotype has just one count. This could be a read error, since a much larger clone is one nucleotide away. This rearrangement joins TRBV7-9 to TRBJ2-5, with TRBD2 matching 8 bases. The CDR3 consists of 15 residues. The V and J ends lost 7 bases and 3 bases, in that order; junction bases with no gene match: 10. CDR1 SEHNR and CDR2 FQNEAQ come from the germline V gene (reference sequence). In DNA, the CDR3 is TGTGCCAGCACCCGGGGGGGCACCACGGAAGAGACCCAGTACTTC. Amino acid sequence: CASTRGGTTEETQYF.